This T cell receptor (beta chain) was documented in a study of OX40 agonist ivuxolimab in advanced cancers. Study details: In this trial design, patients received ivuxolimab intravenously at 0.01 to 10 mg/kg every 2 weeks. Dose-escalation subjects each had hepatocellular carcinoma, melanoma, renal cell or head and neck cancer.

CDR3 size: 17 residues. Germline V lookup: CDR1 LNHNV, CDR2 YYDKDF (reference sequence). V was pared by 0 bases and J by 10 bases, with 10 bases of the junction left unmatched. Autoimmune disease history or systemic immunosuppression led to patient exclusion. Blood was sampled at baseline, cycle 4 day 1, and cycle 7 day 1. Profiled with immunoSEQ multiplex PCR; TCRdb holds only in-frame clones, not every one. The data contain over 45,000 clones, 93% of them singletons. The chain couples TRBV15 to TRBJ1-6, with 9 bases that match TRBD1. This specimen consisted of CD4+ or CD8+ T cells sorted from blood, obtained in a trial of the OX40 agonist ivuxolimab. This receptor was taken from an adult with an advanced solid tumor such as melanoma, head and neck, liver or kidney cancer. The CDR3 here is CATSRDSTGTGNSPLHF. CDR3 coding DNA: TGTGCCACCAGCAGAGATAGCACCGGGACAGGGAACTCACCCCTCCACTTT.